The 22 T cell receptor beta chains below all came from one sample that was sequenced in a study of T cells in women clearing cervical HPV infection. Clones were read by immunoSEQ multiplex PCR, and TCRdb kept only the in-frame ones, dropping some. The sample shows about 31,000 clones, and roughly 8.4% sits with its ten largest clones. The sample was blood buffy coat. The receptor set was obtained from a woman between 18 and 69 years old with a cervical HPV16 infection that either progressed to CIN3+ or cleared (not recorded which).

With respect to this clone: From the germline J gene comes the end of the CDR3, since the read stops 3 residues before it. The chain employs TRBV20-1 and TRBJ2-7; TRBD2 matches 10 bases. The CDR3 has 13 residues. Germline V CDR1 and CDR2: DFQATT, SNEGSKA (reference sequence). V trimming: 5 bases; J trimming: 3 bases; junction bases outside the gene matches: 4. This CDR3 reads CSAARLAGYEQYF. The CDR3 bases that were read are TGCAGTGCTGCCAGACTAGCGGGCTACGAG.

In the case of this clone: With the read ending 3 residues before the CDR3 end, the germline J gene is used to fill in that end. The chain combines TRBV7-9 with TRBJ2-2; D is possibly TRBD2 (6 bases). The CDR3 has 15 amino acids. V shed 0 bases and J shed 1 base, with 6 bases lying between them. The germline V gene encodes CDR1 SEHNR and CDR2 FQNEAQ (reference sequence). The CDR3 sequence is CASSLAGGNTGELFF. Incomplete CDR3 DNA: TGTGCCAGCAGCTTAGCGGGGGGGAACACCGGGGAG.

Concerning this clone: The read falls 3 residues short of the CDR3 end, and the missing part is taken from the germline J gene. The J gene is TRBJ1-1, the V gene TRBV7-9; TRBD1 aligns across 7 bases. The V gene end was trimmed by 5 bases and the J gene end by 1 base; junction bases not matched to a gene: 7. The CDR3 runs 15 residues. From germline, CDR1 is SEHNR and CDR2 FQNEAQ (reference sequence). The sequenced part of the CDR3 DNA is TGTGCCAGCAGCCCACGGGGACAGCAGAACACTGAA. The encoded protein is CASSPRGQQNTE. The whole CDR3 protein reads CASSPRGQQNTEAFF.

In the case of this clone: Mismatch with germline at one junction end may stem from a read error. From the germline J gene comes the end of the CDR3, since the read stops 3 residues before it. The sample holds other DNA sequences that translate to the same CDR3. V usage is TRBV6-1 and J usage is TRBJ1-3, with a possible D match to TRBD1 (6 bases). This CDR3 spans 15 amino acids. The V gene's germline CDR1 is MNHNS and CDR2 SASEGT. The CDR3 loop is CASRETGSSGNTIYF. CDR3 DNA, as far as it was read: TGTGCGAGCAGGGAAACAGGGAGCTCTGGAAACACC.

Turning to this clone: The observed sequence ends 3 residues before the CDR3 terminus, with the missing tail filled in from the germline J gene. This sequence joins TRBV27 and TRBJ1-5, with D possibly matching TRBD1 (5 bases). This CDR3 is 14 amino acids long. Trimming took 2 bases from V and 6 from J, leaving 11 bases between them. From germline, CDR1 is MNHEY and CDR2 SMNVEV (reference sequence). This CDR3 is CASSLKGLGQPQHF. CDR3 DNA, as far as it was read: TGTGCCAGCAGTTTAAAGGGGCTGGGTCAGCCC.

With regard to this clone: The read falls 3 residues short of the CDR3 end, and the missing part is taken from the germline J gene. The V gene is TRBV7-7, the J gene TRBJ1-2, with 10 positions matching TRBD1. This CDR3 is built from 15 residues. Germline loops: CDR1 SSHAT, CDR2 FNYEAQ (reference sequence). CDR3 sequence reads: CASSLDRDRGSDYTF. The sequenced CDR3 bases are TGTGCCAGCAGCTTGGACCGGGACAGGGGTTCCGAC.

A remark on this clone: The read halts 3 residues ahead of the CDR3 end, with the missing end drawn from the germline J gene. This rearrangement joins TRBV6-4 to TRBJ2-7, with D tentatively TRBD2 (5 bases). V lost 0 bases to trimming and J lost 1 base, with 19 bases between them. In germline, CDR1 is MRHNA, CDR2 SNTAGT. The CDR3 sequence is 18 residues long. The CDR3 loop is CASSDSNRVARGSYEQYF. The sequenced CDR3 bases are TGTGCCAGCAGTGACTCGAATAGGGTAGCGCGAGGGTCCTACGAG.

This clone is medium-sized by frequency. The CDR3 end lies 3 residues beyond the end of the read and is filled in from the germline J gene. V and J are TRBV5-1 and TRBJ1-2, with TRBD1 identical over 8 bases. Germline CDR1 and CDR2: SGHRS and YFSETQ. The length of the CDR3 is 14 residues. V lost 4 bases and J lost 6; bases outside the gene matches: 8. The covered CDR3 bases are TGCGCCAGCAGCAATCAGGGGGCGATGGATGGC. As protein: CASSNQGAMDG. The full-length CDR3 reads as CASSNQGAMDGYTF. The full variable domain, completed using reference TRBV5-1 and TRBJ1-2, is KAGVTQTPRYLIKTRGQQVTLSCSPISGHRSVSWYQQTPGQGLQFLFEYFSETQRNKGNFPGRFSGRQFSNSRSEMNVSTLELGDSALYLCASSNQGAMDGYTFGSGTRLTVV.

CDR3 region: CASSLRTSGPAFF. The DNA read from the CDR3 is TGTGCCAGCAGCTTAAGAACTAGCGGGCCA. The chain joins TRBV7-2 to TRBJ1-1; the D is unclear. The sequenced fragment ends 3 residues before the CDR3 boundary, so the rest is inferred from the germline J gene. Germline lookup yields CDR1 SGHTA and CDR2 FQGNSA. The CDR3 sequence is 13 residues long.

In regard to this clone: From the germline J gene comes the end of the CDR3, since the read stops 3 residues before it. The chain couples TRBV7-9 to TRBJ1-2, with D hard to call. There are 12 residues in the CDR3. Germline CDR1 reads SEHNR; CDR2 reads FQNEAQ (reference sequence). Partial CDR3 DNA: TGTGCCAGCAGCCCGATCACAGATACC. It specifies CASSPITDT. The entire CDR3 reads CASSPITDTYTF.

Comments on this clone: The junction does not match germline at one end; this may be a read error. The read ends 3 residues before the CDR3 terminus; that terminus is restored from the germline J gene. Within the sample, other DNA sequences also encode this same CDR3. The rearrangement uses TRBV7-3 and TRBJ1-3, with D tentatively TRBD1 (6 bases). This CDR3 region has 15 residues. Germline V gene lookup returns CDR1 SGHTA and CDR2 FQGTGA. The sequenced part of the CDR3 DNA is TGTGCCAGCAGCTTCCAACAGGGATCTGGAAACACA. This gives the protein CASSFQQGSGNT. The full CDR3 reads CASSFQQGSGNTIYF.

A note on this clone: The read ends 3 residues early relative to the CDR3; the germline J gene fills the gap. V gene TRBV5-1 combines with J gene TRBJ1-1; D possibly corresponds to TRBD1 (5 bases). V lost 0 bases and J 3 bases, leaving 9 bases between the germline ends. This CDR3 is built from 14 residues. Germline CDR1 reads SGHRS; CDR2 reads YFSETQ. The CDR3 DNA, read in part, is TGCGCCAGCAGCTTGGCGGGGGGGGACACTGAA. It specifies CASSLAGGDTE. The complete CDR3 reads CASSLAGGDTEAFF.

Of note for this clone: Read data end 3 residues before the CDR3 end; the end is taken from the germline J gene. The rearrangement uses TRBV20-1 and TRBJ2-5; the D is unclear. CDR3 length: 12 residues. Germline V gene lookup returns CDR1 DFQATT and CDR2 SNEGSKA (reference sequence). Trimming shortened V by 4 bases and J by 3 bases, and 9 bases separated the two germline ends. CDR3 amino acids: CSATDWEETQYF. The CDR3 DNA, read in part, is TGCAGTGCTACCGACTGGGAAGAGACC.

Remarks on this clone: Read data end 3 residues before the CDR3 end; the end is taken from the germline J gene. V and J are TRBV30 and TRBJ2-3, with 10 bases aligning to TRBD1. Germline V gene lookup returns CDR1 GTSNPN and CDR2 SVGIG (reference sequence). There are 14 residues in the CDR3. The V gene end was trimmed by 3 bases and the J gene end by 7 bases; junction bases not matched to a gene: 7. This CDR3 reads CAWREDRGRNTQYF. CDR3 DNA, as far as it was read: TGTGCCTGGAGAGAGGACAGGGGGAGGAATACG.

Of note for this clone: The read comes to an end 3 residues before the CDR3 does, leaving the germline J gene to fill in the end. This chain links TRBV6-2 or TRBV6-3 with TRBJ1-1; 8 bases fit TRBD1. V lost 6 bases and J lost 1; bases outside the gene matches: 1. The germline V gene encodes CDR1 MNHEY and CDR2 SVGEGT. The CDR3 contains 13 residues. The CDR3 sequence is CASRQGGNTEAFF. Partial CDR3 DNA: TGTGCCAGCAGACAGGGGGGGAACACTGAA.

About this clone: The CDR3 goes on 3 residues after the read ends, and that part is filled in from the germline J gene. The chain recombines TRBV5-3 with TRBJ1-2; weak D call: TRBD1 (6 bases). Being an ORF, TRBV5-3 has a function that is uncertain. The CDR3 length is 17 residues. V shed 4 bases and J shed 7 bases, with 26 bases lying between them. CDR3 in amino acids: CARSPRYDRRRRLGYTF. CDR3 DNA (partial): TGTGCCAGAAGCCCCAGATATGACAGGAGGAGACGTCTTGGC.

As to this clone: The sequenced fragment ends 3 residues before the CDR3 boundary, so the rest is inferred from the germline J gene. The chain couples TRBV6-1 to TRBJ1-2, with 8 nucleotides matching TRBD1. J gave up 3 bases and V 0 bases, and 3 bases lay outside the gene matches. This CDR3 contains 15 residues. Germline lookup yields CDR1 MNHNS and CDR2 SASEGT. This CDR3 is CASSEAPGQDYGYTF. Partial CDR3 DNA: TGTGCCAGCAGTGAAGCCCCGGGACAGGACTATGGC.

On this clone: The read finishes 3 residues shy of the CDR3 end, and the germline J gene is used to complete it. This rearrangement joins TRBV30 to TRBJ2-3; maybe TRBD2 (5 bases). The CDR3 is 13 amino acids. V lost 3 bases, J lost 7 bases, and 14 bases lay in between. Looked up from germline, CDR1 is GTSNPN and CDR2 is SVGIG (reference sequence). The CDR3 is CAWSRGPANTQYF. The CDR3 DNA, read in part, is TGTGCCTGGAGCCGGGGTCCAGCGAATACG.

Note on this clone: The CDR3 goes on 3 residues after the read ends, and that part is filled in from the germline J gene. The sample holds other DNA sequences that translate to the same CDR3. The chain links TRBV5-4 to TRBJ1-3, with a weak D call TRBD1 (5 bases). Per germline, CDR1 SGHNT and CDR2 YYREEE (reference sequence). CDR3 size: 13 residues. V lost 4 bases, J lost 7 bases, and 12 bases lay in between. The chain's CDR3 is CASSMEGVNTIYF. The CDR3 bases that were read are TGTGCCAGCAGCATGGAAGGGGTCAACACC.

As regards this clone: The read comes to an end 3 residues before the CDR3 does, leaving the germline J gene to fill in the end. V gene TRBV18 combines with J gene TRBJ1-1; D may be TRBD1 (5 bases). CDR3 length: 17 amino acids. With 2 bases removed from V and 0 bases from J, the gap between germline ends came to 16 bases. Looked up from germline, CDR1 is KGHSH and CDR2 is LQKENI. The covered CDR3 bases are TGTGCCAGCTCACCAGTGACAGTTCTTTCAATGAACACTGAA. It codes for CASSPVTVLSMNTE. In full, the CDR3 reads CASSPVTVLSMNTEAFF.

Note on this clone: The CDR3 end is not reached by the read, which stops 3 residues before it; the germline J gene fills it in. The chain couples TRBV7-9 to TRBJ2-2, with a tentative D call TRBD2 (6 bases). This CDR3 is built from 14 residues. Germline V gene lookup returns CDR1 SEHNR and CDR2 FQNEAQ (reference sequence). CDR3 residues: CASSDGGKVEKLFF. The covered CDR3 bases are TGTGCCAGCAGCGATGGGGGGAAGGTGGAAAAG. The full variable domain, with the rest looked up from reference TRBV7-9 and TRBJ2-2, is DTGVSQNPRHKITKRGQNVTFRCDPISEHNRLYWYRQTLGQGPEFLTYFQNEAQLEKSRLLSDRFSAERPKGSFSTLEIQRTEQGDSAMYLCASSDGGKVEKLFFGEGSRLTVL.

Worth noting for this clone: The read terminates 3 residues before the CDR3 end, so the remaining end is supplied by the germline J gene. The rearrangement uses TRBV19 and TRBJ1-1; possible D gene TRBD1, 5 bases. V lost 2 bases and J lost 0, with 16 bases in between. Germline assignment: CDR1 LNHDA and CDR2 SQIVND (reference sequence). This CDR3 contains 17 residues. The CDR3 protein is CASSIPHRQLMNTEAFF. CDR3 DNA, as far as it was read: TGTGCCAGTAGTATACCCCATCGACAGCTAATGAACACTGAA. Drawing the rest from reference TRBV19 and TRBJ1-1, the complete variable domain is DGGITQSPKYLFRKEGQNVTLSCEQNLNHDAMYWYRQDPGQGLRLIYYSQIVNDFQKGDIAEGYSVSREKKESFPLTVTSAQKNPTAFYLCASSIPHRQLMNTEAFFGQGTRLTVV.